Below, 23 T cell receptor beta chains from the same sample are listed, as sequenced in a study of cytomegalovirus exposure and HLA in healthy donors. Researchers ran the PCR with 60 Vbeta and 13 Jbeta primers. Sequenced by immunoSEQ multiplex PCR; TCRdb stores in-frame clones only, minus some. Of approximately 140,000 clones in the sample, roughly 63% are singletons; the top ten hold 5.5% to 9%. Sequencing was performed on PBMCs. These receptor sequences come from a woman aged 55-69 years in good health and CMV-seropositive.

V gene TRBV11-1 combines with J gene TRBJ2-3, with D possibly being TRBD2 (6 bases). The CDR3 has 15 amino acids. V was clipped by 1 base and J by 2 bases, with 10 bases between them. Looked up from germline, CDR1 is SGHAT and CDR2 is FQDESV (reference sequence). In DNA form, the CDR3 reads TGTGCCAGCAGCTTAGACCCGGGAGCCACAGATACGCAGTATTTT. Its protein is CASSLDPGATDTQYF.

CDR3 residues: CASSLEGAYSPLHF. CDR3 DNA sequence: TGTGCCAGCAGCTTAGAGGGGGCATATTCACCCCTCCACTTT. The V gene is TRBV7-2, the J gene TRBJ1-6; TRBD1 matches at 7 bases. Per the germline V gene, CDR1 is SGHTA and CDR2 is FQGNSA. CDR3 length: 14 residues. V lost 1 base to trimming and J lost 8 bases; unmatched junction nucleotides: 2.

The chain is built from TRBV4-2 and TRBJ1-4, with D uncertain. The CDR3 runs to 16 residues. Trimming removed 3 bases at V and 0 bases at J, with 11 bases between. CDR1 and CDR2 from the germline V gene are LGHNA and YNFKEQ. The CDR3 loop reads CASSQALNPTNEKLFF. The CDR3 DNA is TGTGCCAGCAGCCAGGCTTTGAACCCAACTAATGAAAAACTGTTTTTT.

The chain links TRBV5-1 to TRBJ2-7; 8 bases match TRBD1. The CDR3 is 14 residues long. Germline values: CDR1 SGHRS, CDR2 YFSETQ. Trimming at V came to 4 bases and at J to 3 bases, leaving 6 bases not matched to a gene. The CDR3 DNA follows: TGCGCCAGCAGCCGCGGGACAGGCCTCTACGAGCAGTACTTC. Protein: CASSRGTGLYEQYF.

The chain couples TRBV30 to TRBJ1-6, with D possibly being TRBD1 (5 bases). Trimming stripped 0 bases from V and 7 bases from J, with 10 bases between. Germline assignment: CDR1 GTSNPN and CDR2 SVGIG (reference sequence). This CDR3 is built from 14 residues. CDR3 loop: CAWSVFRGNSPLHF. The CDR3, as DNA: TGTGCCTGGAGTGTATTTCGGGGGAATTCACCCCTCCACTTT.

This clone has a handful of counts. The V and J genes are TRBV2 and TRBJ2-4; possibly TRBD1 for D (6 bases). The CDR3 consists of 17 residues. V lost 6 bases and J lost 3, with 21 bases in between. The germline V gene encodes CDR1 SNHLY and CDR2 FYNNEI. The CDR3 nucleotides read TGTGCCAGCAGACCGACTTCAGTAAGGACAGTCAAAAACATTCAGTACTTC. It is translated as CASRPTSVRTVKNIQYF. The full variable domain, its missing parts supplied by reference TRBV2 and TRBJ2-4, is EPEVTQTPSHQVTQMGQEVILRCVPISNHLYFYWYRQILGQKVEFLVSFYNNEISEKSEIFDDQFSVERPDGSNFTLKIRSTKLEDSAMYFCASRPTSVRTVKNIQYFGAGTRLSVL.

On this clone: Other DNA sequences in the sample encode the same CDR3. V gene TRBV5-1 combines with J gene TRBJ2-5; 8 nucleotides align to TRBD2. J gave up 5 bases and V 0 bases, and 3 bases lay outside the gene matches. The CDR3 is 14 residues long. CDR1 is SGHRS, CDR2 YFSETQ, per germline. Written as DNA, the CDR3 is TGCGCCAGCAGCTTGGGGACTAGCAGGGAGACCCAGTACTTC. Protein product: CASSLGTSRETQYF.

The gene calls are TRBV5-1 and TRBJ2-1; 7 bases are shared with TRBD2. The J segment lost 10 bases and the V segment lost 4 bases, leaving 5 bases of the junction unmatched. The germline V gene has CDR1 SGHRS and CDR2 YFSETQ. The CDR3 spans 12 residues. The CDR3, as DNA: TGCGCCAGCAGCCCGGGGCGGGGGGAGCAGTTCTTC. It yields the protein CASSPGRGEQFF. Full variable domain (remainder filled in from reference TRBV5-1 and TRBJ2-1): KAGVTQTPRYLIKTRGQQVTLSCSPISGHRSVSWYQQTPGQGLQFLFEYFSETQRNKGNFPGRFSGRQFSNSRSEMNVSTLELGDSALYLCASSPGRGEQFFGPGTRLTVL.

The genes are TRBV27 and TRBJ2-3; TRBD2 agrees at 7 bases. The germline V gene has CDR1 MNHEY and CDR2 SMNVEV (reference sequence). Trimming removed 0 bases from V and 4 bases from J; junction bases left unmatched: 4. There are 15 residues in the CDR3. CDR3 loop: CASSLSGTNPDTQYF. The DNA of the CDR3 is TGTGCCAGCAGTTTATCGGGGACTAACCCAGATACGCAGTATTTT.

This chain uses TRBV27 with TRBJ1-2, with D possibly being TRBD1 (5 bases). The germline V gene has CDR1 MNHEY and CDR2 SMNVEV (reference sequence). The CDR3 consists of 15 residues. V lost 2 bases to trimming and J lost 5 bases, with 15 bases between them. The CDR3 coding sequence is TGTGCCAGCAGTTTAGGGGCAGACCACTATTATGGCTACACCTTC. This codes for CASSLGADHYYGYTF.

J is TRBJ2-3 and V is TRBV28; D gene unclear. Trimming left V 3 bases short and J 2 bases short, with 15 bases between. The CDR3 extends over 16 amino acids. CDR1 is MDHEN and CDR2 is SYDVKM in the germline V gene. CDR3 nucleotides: TGTGCCAGCAGTTTGGCCGCCGTTTCCTCCACAGATACGCAGTATTTT. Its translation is CASSLAAVSSTDTQYF.

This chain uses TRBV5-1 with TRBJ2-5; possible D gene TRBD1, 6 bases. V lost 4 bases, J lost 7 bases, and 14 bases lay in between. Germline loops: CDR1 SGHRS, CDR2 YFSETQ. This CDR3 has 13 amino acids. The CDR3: CASSRTDRGTQYF. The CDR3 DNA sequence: TGCGCCAGCAGCAGGACAGACAGAGGGACCCAGTACTTC.

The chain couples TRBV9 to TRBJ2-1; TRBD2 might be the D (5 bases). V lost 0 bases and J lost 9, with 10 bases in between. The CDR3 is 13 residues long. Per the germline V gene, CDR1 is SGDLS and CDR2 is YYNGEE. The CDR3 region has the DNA TGTGCCAGCAGCGTAGAGAATCGGGGTGAGCAGTTCTTC. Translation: CASSVENRGEQFF.

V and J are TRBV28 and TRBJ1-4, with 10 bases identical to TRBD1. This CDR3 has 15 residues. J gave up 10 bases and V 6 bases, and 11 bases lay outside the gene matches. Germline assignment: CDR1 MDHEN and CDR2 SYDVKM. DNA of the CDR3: TGTGCCAGCAGACTGGGTGGACAGGGGGACGGAAAACTGTTTTTT. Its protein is CASRLGGQGDGKLFF.

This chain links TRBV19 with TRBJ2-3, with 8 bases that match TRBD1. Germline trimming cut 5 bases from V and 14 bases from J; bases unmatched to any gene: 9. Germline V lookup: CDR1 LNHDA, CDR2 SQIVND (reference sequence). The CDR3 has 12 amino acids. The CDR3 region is CASSQGQGVRYF. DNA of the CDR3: TGTGCCAGTAGTCAAGGACAGGGCGTGAGGTATTTT.

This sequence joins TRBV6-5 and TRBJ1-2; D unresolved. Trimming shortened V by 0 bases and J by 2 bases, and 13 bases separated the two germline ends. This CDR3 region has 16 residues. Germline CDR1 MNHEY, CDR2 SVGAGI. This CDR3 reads CASSYSRVLENYGYTF. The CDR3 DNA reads TGTGCCAGCAGTTACTCGAGGGTTCTGGAGAACTATGGCTACACCTTC.

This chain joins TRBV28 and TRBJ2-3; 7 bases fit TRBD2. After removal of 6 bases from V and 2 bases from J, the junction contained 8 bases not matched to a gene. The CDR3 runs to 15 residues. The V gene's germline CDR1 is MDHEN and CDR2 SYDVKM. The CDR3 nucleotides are TGTGCCAGCAGCCCTCGACTAGCCTACACAGATACGCAGTATTTT. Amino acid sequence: CASSPRLAYTDTQYF.

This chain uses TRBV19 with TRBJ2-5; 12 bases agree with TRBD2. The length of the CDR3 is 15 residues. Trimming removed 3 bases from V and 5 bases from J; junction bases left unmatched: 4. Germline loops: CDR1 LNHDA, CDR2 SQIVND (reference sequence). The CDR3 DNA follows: TGTGCCAGTAGTATGGCCGGGACTAGCGGGGAGACCCAGTACTTC. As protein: CASSMAGTSGETQYF.

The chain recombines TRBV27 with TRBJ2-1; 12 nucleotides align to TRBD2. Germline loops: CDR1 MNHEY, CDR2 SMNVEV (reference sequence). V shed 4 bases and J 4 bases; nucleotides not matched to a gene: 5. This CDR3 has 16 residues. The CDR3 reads CASSSSSGGGYNEQFF. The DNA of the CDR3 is TGTGCCAGCAGTTCCTCTAGCGGGGGGGGATACAATGAGCAGTTCTTC.

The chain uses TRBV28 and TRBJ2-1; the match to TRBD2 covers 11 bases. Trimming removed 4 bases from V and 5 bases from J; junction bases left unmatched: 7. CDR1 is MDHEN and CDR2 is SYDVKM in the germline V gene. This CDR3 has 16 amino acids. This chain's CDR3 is CASSSRSGRVDNEQFF. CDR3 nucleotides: TGTGCCAGCAGTTCGCGTAGCGGGAGGGTTGACAATGAGCAGTTCTTC.

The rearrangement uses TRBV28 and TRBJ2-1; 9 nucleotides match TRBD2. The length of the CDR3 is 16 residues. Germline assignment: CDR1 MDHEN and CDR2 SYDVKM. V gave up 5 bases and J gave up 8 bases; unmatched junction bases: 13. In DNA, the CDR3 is TGTGCCAGCAGTGGGGCTATGCGGGAGGGCCCAGATGAGCAGTTCTTC. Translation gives CASSGAMREGPDEQFF.

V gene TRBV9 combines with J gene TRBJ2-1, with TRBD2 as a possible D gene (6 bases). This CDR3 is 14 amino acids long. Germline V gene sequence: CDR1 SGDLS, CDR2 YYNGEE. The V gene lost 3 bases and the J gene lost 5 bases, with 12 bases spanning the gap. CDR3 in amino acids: CASSAEGPDNEQFF. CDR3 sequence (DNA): TGTGCCAGCAGCGCGGAGGGCCCGGACAATGAGCAGTTCTTC. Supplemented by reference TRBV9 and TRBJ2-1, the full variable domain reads DSGVTQTPKHLITATGQRVTLRCSPRSGDLSVYWYQQSLDQGLQFLIQYYNGEERAKGNILERFSAQQFPDLHSELNLSSLELGDSALYFCASSAEGPDNEQFFGPGTRLTVL.

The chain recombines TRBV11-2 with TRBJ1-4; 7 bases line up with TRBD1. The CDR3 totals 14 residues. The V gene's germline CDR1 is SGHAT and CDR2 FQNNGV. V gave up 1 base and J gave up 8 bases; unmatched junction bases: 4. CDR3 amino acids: CASSLVTTGEKLFF. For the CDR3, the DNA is TGTGCCAGCAGCTTAGTTACGACAGGGGAAAAACTGTTTTTT.